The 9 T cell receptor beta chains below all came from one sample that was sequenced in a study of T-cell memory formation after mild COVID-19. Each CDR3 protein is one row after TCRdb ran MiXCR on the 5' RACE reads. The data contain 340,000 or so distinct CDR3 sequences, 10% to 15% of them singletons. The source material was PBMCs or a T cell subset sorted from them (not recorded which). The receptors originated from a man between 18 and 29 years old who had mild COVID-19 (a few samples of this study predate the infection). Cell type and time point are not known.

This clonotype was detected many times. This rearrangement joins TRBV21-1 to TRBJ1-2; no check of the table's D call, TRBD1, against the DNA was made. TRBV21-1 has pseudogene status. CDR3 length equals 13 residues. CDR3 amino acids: CASSRTLNYGYTF. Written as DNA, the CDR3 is TGTGCCAGCAGCAGGACACTTAACTATGGCTACACCTTC.

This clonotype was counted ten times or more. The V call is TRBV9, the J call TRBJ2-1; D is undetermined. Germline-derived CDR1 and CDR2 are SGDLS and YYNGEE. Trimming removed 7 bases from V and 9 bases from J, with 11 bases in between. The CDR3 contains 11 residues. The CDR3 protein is CASSDGIEQFF. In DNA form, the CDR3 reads TGTGCCAGCTCAGACGGTATTGAGCAGTTCTTC.

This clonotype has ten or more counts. The CDR3 spells CATSAAGSPNGQFF. The CDR3 nucleotides read TGTGCCACCAGTGCGGCAGGTAGTCCCAACGGGCAGTTCTTC. V and J are TRBV24-1 and TRBJ2-1; no reliable D call. The CDR3 is 14 amino acids. Germline CDR1 reads KGHDR; CDR2 reads SFDVKD. With 5 bases removed from V and 12 bases from J, the gap between germline ends came to 19 bases.

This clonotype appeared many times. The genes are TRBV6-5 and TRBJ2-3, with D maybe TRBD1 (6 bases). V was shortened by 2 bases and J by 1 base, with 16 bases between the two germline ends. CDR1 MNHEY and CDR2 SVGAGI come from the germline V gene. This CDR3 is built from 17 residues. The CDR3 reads CASSYTPRGGGTDTQYF. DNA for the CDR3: TGTGCCAGCAGTTACACCCCCAGGGGCGGTGGCACAGATACGCAGTATTTT.

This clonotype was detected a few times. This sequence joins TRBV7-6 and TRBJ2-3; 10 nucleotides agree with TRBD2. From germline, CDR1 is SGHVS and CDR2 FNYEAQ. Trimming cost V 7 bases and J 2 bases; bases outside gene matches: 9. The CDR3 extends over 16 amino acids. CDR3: CASTSLAGVITDTQYF. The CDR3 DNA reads TGTGCCAGCACCTCTCTAGCGGGGGTCATCACAGATACGCAGTATTTT.

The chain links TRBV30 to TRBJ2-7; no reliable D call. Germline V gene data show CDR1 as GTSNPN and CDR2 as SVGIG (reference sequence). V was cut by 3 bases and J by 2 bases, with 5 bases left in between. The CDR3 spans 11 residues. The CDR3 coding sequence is TGTGCCTGGAGCGAACCCTACGAGCAGTACTTC. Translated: CAWSEPYEQYF.

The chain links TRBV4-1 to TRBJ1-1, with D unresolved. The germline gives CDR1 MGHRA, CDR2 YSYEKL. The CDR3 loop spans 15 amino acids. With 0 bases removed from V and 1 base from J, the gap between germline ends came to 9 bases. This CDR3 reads CASSQEARTNTEAFF. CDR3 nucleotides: TGCGCCAGCAGCCAAGAGGCCAGAACGAACACTGAAGCTTTCTTT.

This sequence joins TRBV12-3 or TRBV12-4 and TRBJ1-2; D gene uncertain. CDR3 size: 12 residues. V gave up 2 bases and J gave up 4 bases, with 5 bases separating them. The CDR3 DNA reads TGTGCCAGCAGTTTAACTTCCTATGGCTACACCTTC. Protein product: CASSLTSYGYTF.

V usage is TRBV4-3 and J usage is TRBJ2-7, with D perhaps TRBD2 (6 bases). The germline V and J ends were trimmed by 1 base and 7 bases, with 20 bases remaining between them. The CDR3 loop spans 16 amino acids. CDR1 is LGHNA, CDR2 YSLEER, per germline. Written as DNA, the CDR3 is TGCGCCAGCAGCCAAGTGGTAGAGGGAGGTCAAAAAGAGCAGTACTTC. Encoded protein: CASSQVVEGGQKEQYF.